These 27 T cell receptor beta chains share one sample of origin, sequenced in a study of T cell responses to AZD1222 COVID-19 vaccine. Repertoires were generated with immunoSEQ multiplex PCR, while TCRdb's copy carries only in-frame clones and drops some. The sample has fewer than 75,000 clones, approximately 90% seen once. The sample here was peripheral blood, taken 28 days after the second dose of the MenACWY control vaccine. The source of these receptors is an adult who received the MenACWY meningococcal vaccine as a control.

The chain has TRBV13 and TRBJ1-4, with 9 bases that match TRBD1. Germline assignment: CDR1 PRHDT and CDR2 FYEKMQ (reference sequence). V dropped 5 bases and J dropped 5; count of bases not matched to a gene: 9. The length of the CDR3 is 16 residues. The CDR3 is CASSLLAGTGNEKLFF. As DNA, the CDR3 is TGTGCCAGCAGCCTACTAGCTGGGACAGGGAATGAAAAACTGTTTTTT. Based on the CDR3 plus reference TRBV13 and TRBJ1-4, the full variable domain is AAGVIQSPRHLIKEKRETATLKCYPIPRHDTVYWYQQGPGQDPQFLISFYEKMQSDKGSIPDRFSAQQFSDYHSELNMSSLELGDSALYFCASSLLAGTGNEKLFFGSGTQLSVL.

The chain carries TRBV3-1 (or the pseudogene TRBV3-2) and TRBJ1-2; D is uncertain. This CDR3 comprises 14 residues. V was trimmed by 3 bases and J by 4 bases, leaving 12 bases between them. Germline V gene data show CDR1 as LGHDT and CDR2 as YNNKEL (reference sequence). Here the CDR3 reads CASSQGEASYGYTF. In DNA form, the CDR3 reads TGTGCCAGCAGCCAGGGTGAGGCCAGCTATGGCTACACCTTC.

The chain employs TRBV7-8 and TRBJ1-5, with D possibly TRBD1 on 5 matching bases. The germline V gene has CDR1 SGHVS and CDR2 FQNEAQ. V gave up 4 bases and J gave up 4 bases, with 8 bases separating them. The CDR3 is 13 residues long. CDR3 nucleotide sequence: TGTGCCAGCAGCTGGGACCCAAATCAGCCCCAGCATTTT. This sequence encodes CASSWDPNQPQHF.

This chain joins TRBV24-1 and TRBJ1-3; D unresolved. The CDR3 loop spans 17 amino acids. Germline lookup yields CDR1 KGHDR and CDR2 SFDVKD. The V end was cut by 3 bases, the J end by 0 bases, with 14 bases between. Written as DNA, the CDR3 is TGTGCCACCAGTGATCTAAACTTACAGCGCTCTGGAAACACCATATATTTT. Protein product: CATSDLNLQRSGNTIYF.

The CDR3 DNA is TGTGCCAGCAGCCAAGAAATGGGAAGCAATCAGCCCCAGCATTTT. This gives the protein CASSQEMGSNQPQHF. The genes are TRBV3-1 (or the pseudogene TRBV3-2) and TRBJ1-5; D not certain. Germline V lookup: CDR1 LGHDT, CDR2 YNNKEL (reference sequence). Trimming took 0 bases from V and 1 from J, leaving 7 bases between them. The CDR3 runs 15 residues.

The CDR3 nucleotides read TGTGCCAGCAGTACACATAGCGGGAGAGTAGATACGCAGTATTTT. Residues: CASSTHSGRVDTQYF. V is TRBV6-5 and J is TRBJ2-3; TRBD2 agrees at 9 bases. The germline V gene has CDR1 MNHEY and CDR2 SVGAGI. This CDR3 has 15 residues. Trimming at V came to 5 bases and at J to 5 bases, leaving 8 bases not matched to a gene.

This chain links TRBV15 with TRBJ1-1; no reliable D call. The CDR3 is made up of 13 amino acids. Trimming removed 4 bases from V and 4 bases from J, with 10 bases in between. The germline V gene encodes CDR1 LNHNV and CDR2 YYDKDF (reference sequence). This chain's CDR3 is CATSIGRTTEAFF. CDR3 coding DNA: TGTGCCACCAGCATAGGACGGACCACTGAAGCTTTCTTT.

The chain recombines TRBV6-6 with TRBJ1-1; no clear D. The V end lost 0 bases, the J end lost 0 bases, and 8 bases lay between the germline ends. Germline V gene lookup returns CDR1 MNHNY and CDR2 SVGAGI (reference sequence). The CDR3 totals 15 residues. Written as DNA, the CDR3 is TGTGCCAGCAGTTACTCGATGGGGATGAACACTGAAGCTTTCTTT. Its translation: CASSYSMGMNTEAFF.

This clone is a singleton in its sample. V usage is TRBV6-5 and J usage is TRBJ2-7; 8 bases match TRBD1. CDR3 length equals 15 residues. Germline V CDR1 and CDR2: MNHEY, SVGAGI. V trimming: 6 bases; J trimming: 4 bases; junction bases outside the gene matches: 11. CDR3 DNA: TGTGCCAGCAGAGAGTCCGGGACAGGATCGTACGAGCAGTACTTC. This encodes CASRESGTGSYEQYF.

J is TRBJ1-2 and V is TRBV6-6; the D is unclear. V lost 1 base, J lost 2 bases, and 8 bases lay in between. The length of the CDR3 is 14 residues. CDR1 is MNHNY, CDR2 SVGAGI, per germline (reference sequence). CDR3 sequence (DNA): TGTGCCAGCAGTTACTACGCTGAGAACTATGGCTACACCTTC. Amino acid sequence: CASSYYAENYGYTF.

This clone was found once. The CDR3 DNA is TGTGCCAGCAGCCAAGATCGGTACGGCGGGAGTGGGTATACGCAGTATTTT. This sequence encodes CASSQDRYGGSGYTQYF. This chain uses TRBV3-1 (or the pseudogene TRBV3-2) with TRBJ2-3; 7 bases are a match to TRBD2. Germline assignment: CDR1 LGHDT and CDR2 YNNKEL (reference sequence). The J segment lost 7 bases and the V segment lost 0 bases, leaving 13 bases of the junction unmatched. CDR3 length: 17 amino acids.

The chain couples TRBV6-5 to TRBJ1-2; D is uncertain. The germline V gene encodes CDR1 MNHEY and CDR2 SVGAGI. V was shortened by 8 bases and J by 4 bases, with 11 bases between the two germline ends. This CDR3 has 12 amino acids. For the CDR3, the DNA is TGTGCCAGCGGAGTGACGGTCTATGGCTACACCTTC. Protein product: CASGVTVYGYTF.

The chain links TRBV2 to TRBJ2-7; possible D gene TRBD1, 5 bases. V was shortened by 7 bases and J by 0 bases, with 13 bases between the two germline ends. The CDR3 spans 14 residues. The germline CDR1 and CDR2 sequences are SNHLY and FYNNEI. This CDR3 is CASKRDRSSYEQYF. The CDR3 bases are TGTGCCAGCAAACGCGACAGAAGCTCCTACGAGCAGTACTTC. Using reference TRBV2 and TRBJ2-7 for the parts outside the CDR3, the full variable domain is EPEVTQTPSHQVTQMGQEVILRCVPISNHLYFYWYRQILGQKVEFLVSFYNNEISEKSEIFDDQFSVERPDGSNFTLKIRSTKLEDSAMYFCASKRDRSSYEQYFGPGTRLTVT.

The chain carries TRBV28 and TRBJ2-1, with TRBD2 identical over 11 bases. Germline V gene sequence: CDR1 MDHEN, CDR2 SYDVKM. The J segment lost 4 bases and the V segment lost 7 bases, leaving 3 bases of the junction unmatched. CDR3 length: 14 residues. The DNA for the CDR3 is TGTGCCAGCACTTCTAGCGGGAGGTACAATGAGCAGTTCTTC. Amino acid sequence: CASTSSGRYNEQFF.

The chain uses TRBV6-5 and TRBJ2-7, with no clear D. V lost 7 bases, J lost 1 base, and 5 bases lay in between. The CDR3 contains 11 residues. Germline V CDR1 and CDR2: MNHEY, SVGAGI. The CDR3 DNA reads TGTGCCAGCAAGGGTTCCTACGAGCAGTACTTC. It translates to CASKGSYEQYF.

The gene calls are TRBV19 and TRBJ1-2, with TRBD1 identical over 8 bases. Germline CDR1 LNHDA, CDR2 SQIVND (reference sequence). The CDR3 length is 15 residues. J was trimmed by 4 bases and V by 6 bases; bases with no gene match: 10. In nucleotides, the CDR3 is TGTGCCAGTAGCCTCACCCCCACAGGGGGCTATGGCTACACCTTC. Translating it yields CASSLTPTGGYGYTF. Supplemented by reference TRBV19 and TRBJ1-2, the full variable domain reads DGGITQSPKYLFRKEGQNVTLSCEQNLNHDAMYWYRQDPGQGLRLIYYSQIVNDFQKGDIAEGYSVSREKKESFPLTVTSAQKNPTAFYLCASSLTPTGGYGYTFGSGTRLTVV.

The chain links TRBV10-1 to TRBJ2-7, with D perhaps TRBD1 (6 bases). V was pared by 3 bases and J by 9 bases, with 18 bases between. This CDR3 region has 14 residues. CDR1 is WNHNN, CDR2 SYGVQD, per germline (reference sequence). The CDR3 here is CASSDGGQTRGQYF. The CDR3, as DNA: TGCGCCAGCAGTGACGGTGGACAGACCCGAGGGCAGTACTTC.

This clone was seen a few times. This chain links TRBV29-1 with TRBJ2-7; 7 bases agree with TRBD1. V gave up 4 bases and J gave up 7 bases; unmatched junction bases: 7. Germline lookup yields CDR1 SQVTM and CDR2 ANQGSEA. The length of the CDR3 is 12 residues. The CDR3 reads CSVVRDSQEQYF. The CDR3 region has the DNA TGCAGCGTTGTACGGGACAGTCAAGAGCAGTACTTC.

The chain carries TRBV27 and TRBJ1-2; the match to TRBD1 covers 7 bases. This CDR3 comprises 14 residues. V shed 7 bases and J 0 bases; nucleotides not matched to a gene: 5. From germline, CDR1 is MNHEY and CDR2 SMNVEV (reference sequence). The CDR3 bases are TGTGCCAGCATGGGGACAGCTTCTAACTATGGCTACACCTTC. Residues: CASMGTASNYGYTF.

Only one count was recorded for this clone. The chain joins TRBV6-2 or TRBV6-3 to TRBJ2-7, with 7 bases aligning to TRBD1. J was trimmed by 1 base and V by 6 bases; bases with no gene match: 12. Germline loops: CDR1 MNHEY, CDR2 SVGEGT. The CDR3 spans 16 residues. Here the CDR3 reads CASSNYYRDSSYEQYF. CDR3 coding DNA: TGTGCCAGCAGCAACTATTACCGGGACAGTTCCTACGAGCAGTACTTC.

The chain links TRBV12-3 or TRBV12-4 to TRBJ2-3, with TRBD2 matching over 8 bases. J lost 13 bases, V lost 6 bases, and 6 bases had no gene match. This CDR3 is built from 11 residues. CDR3 in DNA: TGTGCCAGCAGCACCGGGACTAGGGAGTATTTT. This gives the protein CASSTGTREYF.

The chain's CDR3 is CASSVARQGASYNEQFF. The DNA of the CDR3 is TGTGCCAGCAGCGTAGCCAGACAGGGGGCATCCTACAATGAGCAGTTCTTC. The chain joins TRBV9 to TRBJ2-1, with 10 bases matching TRBD1. J was trimmed by 1 base and V by 0 bases; bases with no gene match: 4. Germline CDR1 SGDLS, CDR2 YYNGEE. The CDR3 extends over 17 amino acids. The full variable domain, completed using reference TRBV9 and TRBJ2-1, is DSGVTQTPKHLITATGQRVTLRCSPRSGDLSVYWYQQSLDQGLQFLIQYYNGEERAKGNILERFSAQQFPDLHSELNLSSLELGDSALYFCASSVARQGASYNEQFFGPGTRLTVL.

The sample holds one count of this clone. The chain recombines TRBV10-3 with TRBJ1-5, with 7 positions matching TRBD1. This CDR3 region has 15 residues. The V gene end was trimmed by 2 bases and the J gene end by 5 bases; junction bases not matched to a gene: 6. CDR1 is ENHRY and CDR2 is SYGVKD in the germline V gene. CDR3 nucleotide sequence: TGTGCCATCAGTGAGCGGACAGGCACGGATCAGCCCCAGCATTTT. Translating it yields CAISERTGTDQPQHF.

Comment on this clone: Other nucleotide sequences in the sample specify the same CDR3. The chain joins TRBV9 to TRBJ1-5, with D maybe TRBD1 (6 bases). Trimming took off 3 bases at V and 5 bases at J, with 12 bases between the two ends. Germline V lookup: CDR1 SGDLS, CDR2 YYNGEE. The CDR3 length is 14 residues. This CDR3 reads CASSAGQGDQPQHF. In DNA, the CDR3 is TGTGCCAGCAGCGCGGGACAAGGAGATCAGCCCCAGCATTTT. Filled out from reference TRBV9 and TRBJ1-5, the complete variable domain reads DSGVTQTPKHLITATGQRVTLRCSPRSGDLSVYWYQQSLDQGLQFLIQYYNGEERAKGNILERFSAQQFPDLHSELNLSSLELGDSALYFCASSAGQGDQPQHFGDGTRLSIL.

This sequence joins TRBV10-3 and TRBJ1-1; no definite D call. The CDR3 spans 13 residues. V lost 3 bases and J 1 base, leaving 6 bases between the germline ends. Germline CDR1 is ENHRY and CDR2 is SYGVKD. In DNA form, the CDR3 reads TGTGCCATCAGTGATATGAAGAACACTGAAGCTTTCTTT. This translates into CAISDMKNTEAFF.

This clone was recorded a few times. V usage is TRBV6-5 and J usage is TRBJ1-6; weak D call: TRBD1 (6 bases). Trimming took off 4 bases at V and 7 bases at J, with 14 bases between the two ends. The CDR3 sequence is 15 residues long. Germline CDR1 MNHEY, CDR2 SVGAGI. The CDR3 DNA reads TGTGCCAGCAGTTTCACAGGGTCATACAATTCACCCCTCCACTTT. Protein product: CASSFTGSYNSPLHF.

The chain is built from TRBV27 and TRBJ1-1; D unresolved. V gave up 7 bases and J gave up 4 bases, with 13 bases separating them. The germline V gene encodes CDR1 MNHEY and CDR2 SMNVEV (reference sequence). CDR3 length: 13 amino acids. The CDR3 protein is CASIRWGGTEAFF. The CDR3 nucleotides are TGTGCCAGCATCCGATGGGGAGGCACTGAAGCTTTCTTT.